The 15 T cell receptor beta chains given below trace back to one sample, sequenced in a study of CD8+ T cells in alopecia areata. Documented treatment: oral pan-JAK inhibitor, 5-10 mg twice daily. Extracted RNA was reverse transcribed into cDNA, the sequencing template. Produced via immunoSEQ multiplex PCR; TCRdb's table is partial and in-frame only. In the table there are approximately 280,000 clones, 58% of which are singletons. The sequenced sample was CD4+ T cells sorted from blood, obtained at week 24, from a patient treated with tofacitinib. These receptor sequences come from a human donor with alopecia areata.

This clone was counted a few times. J is TRBJ1-2 and V is TRBV6-5; D uncertain. The CDR3 has 12 residues. Trimming pared 5 bases from V and 7 bases from J, leaving 11 bases between. Germline lookup yields CDR1 MNHEY and CDR2 SVGAGI. CDR3 DNA sequence: TGTGCCAGCAGTCAACGACACTCTGGCTACACCTTC. Translated: CASSQRHSGYTF.

The sample holds one count of this clone. The chain couples TRBV29-1 to TRBJ1-2, with 7 positions matching TRBD1. The germline V gene has CDR1 SQVTM and CDR2 ANQGSEA. Trimming cost V 4 bases and J 7 bases; bases outside gene matches: 3. This CDR3 comprises 11 residues. CDR3: CSVAAGGGYTF. The DNA for the CDR3 is TGCAGCGTTGCGGCAGGGGGTGGCTACACCTTC.

The J gene is TRBJ2-3, the V gene TRBV4-3; the D is unclear. The CDR3 runs to 15 residues. Germline V gene lookup returns CDR1 LGHNA and CDR2 YSLEER. The V and J ends lost 0 bases and 5 bases respectively, with 12 bases between them. In nucleotides, the CDR3 is TGCGCCAGCAGCCAAGACTTCCGAAGGGAAGATACGCAGTATTTT. Protein: CASSQDFRREDTQYF.

J is TRBJ1-4 and V is TRBV29-1; 7 bases line up with TRBD1. CDR1 and CDR2 (germline): SQVTM, ANQGSEA. The trim removed 4 bases at V and 8 bases at J, leaving 4 bases unmatched. The length of the CDR3 is 12 residues. The CDR3 DNA sequence: TGCAGCGTTGGACAGGGTTTGGAAAAACTGTTTTTT. Its protein product is CSVGQGLEKLFF.

V and J are TRBV2 and TRBJ2-3; D unresolved. Trimming cost V 4 bases and J 2 bases, with 7 bases left between them. CDR3 length: 13 amino acids. Germline-derived CDR1 and CDR2 are SNHLY and FYNNEI. CDR3 nucleotides: TGTGCCAGCAGTGTATCTCCCACAGATACGCAGTATTTT. Translation: CASSVSPTDTQYF.

V usage is TRBV7-2 and J usage is TRBJ2-3; 9 positions agree with TRBD2. The V gene end was trimmed by 8 bases and the J gene end by 5 bases; junction bases not matched to a gene: 11. Germline CDR1 is SGHTA and CDR2 is FQGNSA. The CDR3 is 15 amino acids. The chain's CDR3 is CASLTVAGARDTQYF. As DNA, the CDR3 is TGTGCCAGCCTTACGGTAGCGGGGGCGCGAGATACGCAGTATTTT.

This clone was found a few times. The chain is built from TRBV10-3 and TRBJ2-7, with 11 positions matching TRBD1. Germline-derived CDR1 and CDR2 are ENHRY and SYGVKD. The CDR3 runs to 15 residues. V lost 4 bases, J lost 7 bases, and 9 bases stayed unmatched. This CDR3 is CAISAQGQGAREQYF. The CDR3 region has the DNA TGTGCCATCAGTGCCCAAGGACAGGGGGCGCGGGAGCAGTACTTC.

A note on this clone: The same CDR3 is also encoded by other DNA sequences in this sample. The V gene is TRBV5-4, the J gene TRBJ2-7, with D hard to call. The V and J ends lost 0 bases and 4 bases respectively, with 5 bases between them. CDR1 SGHNT and CDR2 YYREEE come from the germline V gene (reference sequence). The CDR3 contains 12 residues. The CDR3 nucleotides read TGTGCCAGCAGCTTGGACAGATACGAGCAGTACTTC. Translating gives CASSLDRYEQYF.

The V and J genes are TRBV30 and TRBJ2-6; D uncertain. Trimming removed 4 bases at V and 0 bases at J, with 4 bases between. This CDR3 has 13 residues. Germline V gives CDR1 GTSNPN, CDR2 SVGIG (reference sequence). DNA of the CDR3: TGTGCCTGGACGTACTCTGGGGCCAACGTCCTGACTTTC. Translation: CAWTYSGANVLTF.

Only a few counts were recorded for this clone. The chain joins TRBV6-5 to TRBJ2-4, with D uncertain. The length of the CDR3 is 11 residues. V was trimmed by 2 bases and J by 7 bases, leaving 3 bases between them. Germline V gives CDR1 MNHEY, CDR2 SVGAGI. The CDR3 nucleotides are TGTGCCAGCAGTTACAATAACATTCAGTACTTC. It yields the protein CASSYNNIQYF.

This clone was found a few times. This chain uses TRBV14 with TRBJ1-2, with TRBD1 identical over 8 bases. The ends lost 5 bases at V and 7 bases at J; junction bases unmatched: 3. Germline V gives CDR1 SGHDN, CDR2 FVKESK. CDR3 length: 12 residues. The CDR3 nucleotides read TGTGCCAGCAGCTTCGGACAGGGTGGCTACACCTTC. Translation: CASSFGQGGYTF.

This chain connects TRBV7-9 to TRBJ1-2; D gene ambiguous. Trimming removed 1 base at V and 4 bases at J, with 4 bases between. The CDR3 sequence is 12 residues long. Germline V CDR1 and CDR2: SEHNR, FQNEAQ (reference sequence). The CDR3 bases are TGTGCCAGCAGCTTAGGGGTCTATGGCTACACCTTC. This sequence encodes CASSLGVYGYTF.

This chain links TRBV4-2 with TRBJ2-5; weak D call: TRBD1 (6 bases). Germline CDR1 LGHNA, CDR2 YNFKEQ. The CDR3 has 16 amino acids. V was pared by 1 base and J by 1 base, with 13 bases between. The CDR3 reads CASSQGHDRTQETQYF. In DNA form, the CDR3 reads TGTGCCAGCAGCCAAGGCCATGACAGGACCCAAGAGACCCAGTACTTC.

The CDR3 DNA follows: TGTGCCAGCAGCGCCGCCTCGGGGGCAACTAATGAAAAACTGTTTTTT. Its protein is CASSAASGATNEKLFF. The chain recombines TRBV7-9 with TRBJ1-4; TRBD1 is a possible D gene (5 bases). The germline V gene has CDR1 SEHNR and CDR2 FQNEAQ (reference sequence). V was trimmed by 5 bases and J by 0 bases, leaving 13 bases between them. The CDR3 extends over 16 amino acids.

This clone turned up a few times. The chain is built from TRBV6-5 and TRBJ1-1; D is ambiguous. Germline CDR1 is MNHEY and CDR2 is SVGAGI. The V end lost 2 bases, the J end lost 0 bases, and 10 bases lay between the germline ends. The CDR3 extends over 15 amino acids. CDR3 DNA sequence: TGTGCCAGCAGTTACACGGGATTCATGAACACTGAAGCTTTCTTT. Protein product: CASSYTGFMNTEAFF.